This TCR beta chain emerged from a study of blood T cells in healthy people across ages. Across the study: Per two T cells, about one barcoded beta molecule was captured through template switching. Broader study findings: PBMCs went unsorted, and a conclusive naive versus antigen-experienced comparison was therefore prevented.

Samples each yielded at least 6 micrograms of total RNA. In regard to this clonotype: Its antigen is undetermined.

A second PCR, run for about 6 to 11 cycles, used a sample-barcoded 5' primer plus a J-beta primer mix. TCRdb reprocessed the 5' RACE reads with MiXCR, giving one entry per CDR3 protein. The data contain around 1,500,000 distinct CDR3 sequences, 42% of them singletons. Sequenced: blood. The receptor comes from a woman aged 18-35 years in good health.

The CDR3 DNA is TGCAGTGCTAGAGATATAGAGCGGAGCTCCTACGAGCAGTACTTC. It specifies CSARDIERSSYEQYF. This chain links TRBV20-1 with TRBJ2-7, with D tentatively TRBD2 (5 bases). Between the trimmed V and J ends, which lost 0 bases and 0 bases, there was a span of 12 bases. CDR1 DFQATT and CDR2 SNEGSKA come from the germline V gene (reference sequence). The CDR3 covers 15 residues.